Given below is one T cell receptor beta chain in context. No antigen is known for it. This entry belongs to a study of shared clonotypes between healthy human individuals. Findings and limits, study-wide: Though the depth was large, rarefaction showed that sorted-subset sequencing was incomplete. Collection of samples was limited to blood; tissue repertoires likely differ.

Germline V gene lookup returns CDR1 SGHTA and CDR2 FQGNSA. V was shortened by 2 bases and J by 6 bases, with 4 bases between the two germline ends. CDR3 size: 11 residues. Method: immunoSEQ multiplex PCR; TCRdb's copy keeps in-frame clones and lacks some. This table holds more than 2 million clones, 93% found once. CD45RO-negative CD8 cells positively selected for CCR7 made up the naive population, which excluded terminally differentiated effector memory CD45RA+ cells. Sequencing input: naive CD8+ T cells from PBMCs. The V call is TRBV7-2, the J call TRBJ1-1; no firm D call. This TCR was sampled from a man younger than 35 in good health. Some clones in this sample may be carry-over from other donors' samples. CDR3 amino acids: CASSLSPEAFF. CDR3 coding DNA: TGTGCCAGCAGCTTAAGCCCTGAAGCTTTCTTT.